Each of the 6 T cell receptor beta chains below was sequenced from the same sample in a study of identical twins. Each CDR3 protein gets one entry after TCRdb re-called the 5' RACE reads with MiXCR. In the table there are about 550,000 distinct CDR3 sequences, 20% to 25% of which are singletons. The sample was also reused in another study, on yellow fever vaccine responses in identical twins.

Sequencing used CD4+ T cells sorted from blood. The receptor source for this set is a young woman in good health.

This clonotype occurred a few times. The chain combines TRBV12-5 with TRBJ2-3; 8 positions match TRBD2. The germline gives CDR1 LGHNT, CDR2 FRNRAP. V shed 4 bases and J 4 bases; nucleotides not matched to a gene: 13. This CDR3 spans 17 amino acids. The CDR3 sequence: CASGSPPEAGVPDTQYF. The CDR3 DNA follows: TGTGCTAGTGGTTCGCCCCCAGAAGCGGGAGTGCCAGATACGCAGTATTTT.

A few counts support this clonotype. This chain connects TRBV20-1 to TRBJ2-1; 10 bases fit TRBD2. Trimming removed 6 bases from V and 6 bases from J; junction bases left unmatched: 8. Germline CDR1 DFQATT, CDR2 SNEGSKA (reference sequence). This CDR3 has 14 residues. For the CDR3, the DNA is TGCAGTGCCCACCTAGCGGGAGTCGTCAATGAGCAGTTCTTC. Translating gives CSAHLAGVVNEQFF.

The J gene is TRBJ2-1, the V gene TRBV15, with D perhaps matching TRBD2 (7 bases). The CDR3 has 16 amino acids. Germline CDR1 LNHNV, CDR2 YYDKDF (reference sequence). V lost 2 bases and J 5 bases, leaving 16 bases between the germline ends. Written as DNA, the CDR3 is TGTGCCACCAGCAGAACTGGGGGGGGCCTGGACAATGAGCAGTTCTTC. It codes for CATSRTGGGLDNEQFF.

The CDR3 bases are TGTGCCAGCAGCCAAGAGTTGGGACTAGCGGGAGGATCCACAGATACGCAGTATTTT. It is translated as CASSQELGLAGGSTDTQYF. This sequence joins TRBV14 and TRBJ2-3; TRBD2 matches at 15 bases. CDR1 is SGHDN, CDR2 FVKESK, per germline. This CDR3 is built from 19 residues. V shed 0 bases, J shed 2 bases, and the junction held 6 bases outside the gene matches.

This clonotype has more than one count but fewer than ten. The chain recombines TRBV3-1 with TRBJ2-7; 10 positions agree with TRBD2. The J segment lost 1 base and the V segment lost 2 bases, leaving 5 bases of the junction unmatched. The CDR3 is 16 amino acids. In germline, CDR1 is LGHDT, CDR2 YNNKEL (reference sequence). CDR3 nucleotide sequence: TGTGCCAGCAGCCAACTGAGACTAGCGGGTTCCTACGAGCAGTACTTC. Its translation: CASSQLRLAGSYEQYF.

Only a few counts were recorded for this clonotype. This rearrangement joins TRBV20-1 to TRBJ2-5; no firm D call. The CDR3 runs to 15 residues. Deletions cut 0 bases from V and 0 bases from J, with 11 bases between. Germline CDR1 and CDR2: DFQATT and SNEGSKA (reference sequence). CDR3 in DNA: TGCAGTGCTAGAGATTTACCTAGAAACCAAGAGACCCAGTACTTC. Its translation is CSARDLPRNQETQYF.